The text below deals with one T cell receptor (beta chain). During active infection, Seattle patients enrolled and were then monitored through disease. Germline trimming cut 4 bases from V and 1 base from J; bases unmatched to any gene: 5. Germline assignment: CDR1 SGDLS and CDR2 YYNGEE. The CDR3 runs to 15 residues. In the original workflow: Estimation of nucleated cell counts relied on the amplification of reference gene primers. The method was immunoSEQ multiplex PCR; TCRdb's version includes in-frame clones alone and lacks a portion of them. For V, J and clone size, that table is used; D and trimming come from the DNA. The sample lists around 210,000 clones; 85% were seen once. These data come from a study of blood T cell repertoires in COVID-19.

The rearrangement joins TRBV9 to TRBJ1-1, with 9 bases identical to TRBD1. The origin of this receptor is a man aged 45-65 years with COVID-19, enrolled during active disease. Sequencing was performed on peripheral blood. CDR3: CASSPRTGENTEAFF. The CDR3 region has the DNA TGTGCCAGCAGCCCACGGACAGGGGAGAACACTGAAGCTTTCTTT.